The 25 T cell receptor beta chains below were found in one sample sequenced in a study of T cells after yellow fever vaccination. Using its own MiXCR run on the 5' RACE reads, TCRdb lists one record per CDR3 protein. The sample has around 340,000 distinct CDR3 sequences, 8% to 10% seen once; the top ten hold about 20%. The source material was PBMCs, sampled on the day of the first yellow fever vaccination. The receptors derive from a man between 18 and 29 years old who received the YFV17D yellow fever vaccine.

The genes are TRBV10-3 and TRBJ2-3; 9 bases map to TRBD1. CDR3 length: 15 residues. The V gene end was trimmed by 9 bases and the J gene end by 0 bases; junction bases not matched to a gene: 7. Germline-derived CDR1 and CDR2 are ENHRY and SYGVKD. CDR3 loop: CAMRQGVGSTDTQYF. DNA of the CDR3: TGTGCCATGCGACAGGGGGTCGGCAGCACAGATACGCAGTATTTT.

The genes are TRBV12-3 or TRBV12-4 and TRBJ2-1, with 8 bases that match TRBD2. The CDR3 length is 15 residues. Trimming at V came to 1 base and at J to 7 bases, leaving 6 bases not matched to a gene. This CDR3 reads CASSLGIGGANEQFF. As DNA, the CDR3 is TGTGCCAGCAGTTTAGGTATCGGGGGGGCAAATGAGCAGTTCTTC.

The V gene is TRBV7-9, the J gene TRBJ1-2; no clear D gene. V was clipped by 5 bases and J by 4 bases, with 14 bases between them. The V gene's germline CDR1 is SEHNR and CDR2 FQNEAQ (reference sequence). The length of the CDR3 is 14 residues. CDR3 in amino acids: CASSVRRDTYGYTF. In DNA, the CDR3 is TGTGCCAGCAGCGTCCGACGCGATACCTATGGCTACACCTTC.

The chain links TRBV5-2 to TRBJ1-1; TRBD1 is the table's D call and was not checked against the DNA. TRBV5-2 is deemed a pseudogene. This CDR3 spans 13 amino acids. CDR3 loop: CAMGVDIDTEAFF. The DNA of the CDR3 is TGTGCCATGGGCGTGGACATTGACACTGAAGCTTTCTTT.

This chain joins TRBV3-1 and TRBJ1-5, with 11 positions matching TRBD1. This CDR3 contains 16 residues. Trimming took 3 bases from V and 7 from J; bases not matched to a gene: 8. Germline V gives CDR1 LGHDT, CDR2 YNNKEL (reference sequence). The CDR3 here is CASSQTRTGGEQPQHF. The CDR3 DNA follows: TGTGCCAGCAGCCAGACCAGGACAGGGGGCGAACAGCCCCAGCATTTT. The whole variable domain, filled in from reference TRBV3-1 and TRBJ1-5, reads DTAVSQTPKYLVTQMGNDKSIKCEQNLGHDTMYWYKQDSKKFLKIMFSYNNKELIINETVPNRFSPKSPDKAHLNLHINSLELGDSAVYFCASSQTRTGGEQPQHFGDGTRLSIL.

In its sample, this clonotype was seen many times. V gene TRBV12-3 or TRBV12-4 combines with J gene TRBJ1-5; TRBD1 matches at 10 bases. V was clipped by 5 bases and J by 6 bases; unmatched bases: 4. The CDR3 has 14 residues. The CDR3 protein is CASSPGTGVQPQHF. CDR3 DNA sequence: TGTGCCAGCAGTCCAGGGACAGGGGTTCAGCCCCAGCATTTT.

This clonotype was counted only a few times. The chain joins TRBV4-1 to TRBJ2-2, with 8 bases fitting TRBD2. The junction had 6 bases not matched to a gene; V was cut back by 4 bases and J by 2 bases. Germline-derived CDR1 and CDR2 are MGHRA and YSYEKL. This CDR3 has 16 residues. CDR3 amino acids: CASSLLRGANTGELFF. The CDR3 bases are TGCGCCAGCAGCCTGTTGCGGGGGGCCAACACCGGGGAGCTGTTTTTT.

This clonotype was picked up a small number of times. V usage is TRBV4-2 and J usage is TRBJ2-4; the match to TRBD2 covers 8 bases. CDR3 size: 16 residues. Unmatched junction bases numbered 9, after V lost 0 bases and J lost 8 bases. Germline V gene sequence: CDR1 LGHNA, CDR2 YNFKEQ. This CDR3 reads CASSQDSRGGSDIQYF. The DNA for the CDR3 is TGTGCCAGCAGCCAAGATAGCCGGGGGGGGTCCGACATTCAGTACTTC.

CDR3 in amino acids: CASSLLGTGDSEAFF. The CDR3 nucleotides read TGTGCCAGCAGCCTCCTAGGGACAGGGGATAGTGAAGCTTTCTTT. The V gene is TRBV7-9, the J gene TRBJ1-1, with 10 bases identical to TRBD1. Germline-derived CDR1 and CDR2 are SEHNR and FQNEAQ (reference sequence). The CDR3 contains 15 residues. V lost 5 bases to trimming and J lost 7 bases; unmatched junction nucleotides: 10.

This clonotype has a handful of counts. The chain couples TRBV5-1 to TRBJ1-6; tentatively, D is TRBD1 (6 bases). CDR1 is SGHRS and CDR2 is YFSETQ in the germline V gene. V was pared by 7 bases and J by 8 bases, with 16 bases between. This CDR3 has 14 residues. The CDR3 region has the DNA TGCGCCAGCGGGAAGGACAGTGCTTATTCACCCCTCCACTTT. It is translated as CASGKDSAYSPLHF.

This clonotype was detected many times. The chain is built from TRBV5-1 and TRBJ2-4; D unresolved. Germline V gives CDR1 SGHRS, CDR2 YFSETQ. This CDR3 has 16 residues. Trimming shortened V by 0 bases and J by 3 bases, and 13 bases separated the two germline ends. The CDR3 DNA sequence: TGCGCCAGCAGCTTGGGGCTGGGCCGCGGCAAAAACATTCAGTACTTC. Amino acids: CASSLGLGRGKNIQYF.

The chain joins TRBV7-8 to TRBJ1-2; D ambiguous. CDR1 is SGHVS and CDR2 is FQNEAQ in the germline V gene. The ends were cut back, 3 bases at V and 8 bases at J, with 13 bases in the middle. There are 13 residues in the CDR3. The CDR3 region is CASSFPDVWGYTF. CDR3 DNA sequence: TGTGCCAGCAGCTTTCCAGACGTCTGGGGCTACACCTTC.

The rearrangement uses TRBV10-3 and TRBJ2-7, with 9 positions matching TRBD2. The ends lost 8 bases at V and 3 bases at J; junction bases unmatched: 5. Germline loops: CDR1 ENHRY, CDR2 SYGVKD. CDR3 length: 13 residues. This chain's CDR3 is CAISAGGNYEQYV. The CDR3 DNA follows: TGTGCCATCTCAGCGGGAGGAAACTACGAGCAGTACGTC.

This clonotype was detected many times. The V and J genes are TRBV2 and TRBJ2-4; 7 bases line up with TRBD1. This CDR3 region has 15 residues. The germline V gene encodes CDR1 SNHLY and CDR2 FYNNEI. V shed 7 bases, J shed 6 bases, and the junction held 12 bases outside the gene matches. This CDR3 is CASTEGGPSGNIQYF. CDR3 in DNA: TGTGCCAGCACCGAAGGGGGCCCCTCAGGAAACATTCAGTACTTC. The whole variable domain, remainder taken from reference TRBV2 and TRBJ2-4, is EPEVTQTPSHQVTQMGQEVILRCVPISNHLYFYWYRQILGQKVEFLVSFYNNEISEKSEIFDDQFSVERPDGSNFTLKIRSTKLEDSAMYFCASTEGGPSGNIQYFGAGTRLSVL.

This clonotype has more than one count but fewer than ten. The chain has TRBV12-3 or TRBV12-4 and TRBJ2-3, with D tentatively TRBD1 or TRBD2 (5 bases each). The V end was cut by 2 bases, the J end by 1 base, with 10 bases between. The CDR3 covers 15 residues. The CDR3 sequence is CASSLNQGGTDTQYF. As DNA, the CDR3 is TGTGCCAGCAGTTTAAACCAGGGAGGCACAGATACGCAGTATTTT.

This clonotype occurred many times. V and J are TRBV29-1 and TRBJ2-1, with no clear D. Germline loops: CDR1 SQVTM, CDR2 ANQGSEA. The CDR3 consists of 12 residues. The V end was cut by 4 bases, the J end by 8 bases, with 12 bases between. In nucleotides, the CDR3 is TGCAGCGTTGCTAGTCCTTGGGATGAGCAGTTCTTC. It is translated as CSVASPWDEQFF.

The rearrangement joins TRBV7-9 to TRBJ2-3; TRBD2 might be the D (5 bases). V shed 7 bases and J shed 0 bases, with 14 bases lying between them. The CDR3 is made up of 15 amino acids. Germline CDR1 reads SEHNR; CDR2 reads FQNEAQ (reference sequence). For the CDR3, the DNA is TGTGCCAGCACCCTCGGATCGGGGAGCACAGATACGCAGTATTTT. Translating it yields CASTLGSGSTDTQYF.

This chain connects TRBV20-1 to TRBJ2-5; a possible D gene is TRBD2 (6 bases). V shed 6 bases and J shed 5 bases, with 16 bases lying between them. Germline V lookup: CDR1 DFQATT, CDR2 SNEGSKA (reference sequence). The CDR3 runs to 13 residues. CDR3 region: CSAPRAGRETQYF. The DNA of the CDR3 is TGCAGTGCACCGCGGGCGGGGCGGGAGACCCAGTACTTC.

This clonotype appeared many times. V is TRBV5-1 and J is TRBJ2-1; 7 nucleotides match TRBD1. The CDR3 loop spans 14 amino acids. Trimming cost V 4 bases and J 9 bases; bases outside gene matches: 10. Germline-derived CDR1 and CDR2 are SGHRS and YFSETQ. The CDR3 sequence: CASSVGQLKGEQFF. DNA of the CDR3: TGCGCCAGCAGCGTGGGACAGCTCAAAGGTGAGCAGTTCTTC.

This clonotype has at least ten counts. This chain links TRBV7-3 with TRBJ2-2; 9 nucleotides match TRBD1. Germline CDR1 SGHTA, CDR2 FQGTGA. V dropped 5 bases and J dropped 5; count of bases not matched to a gene: 9. This CDR3 contains 16 residues. Here the CDR3 reads CASSPSGTGWTGELFF. CDR3 in DNA: TGTGCCAGCAGCCCCTCCGGGACAGGGTGGACCGGGGAGCTGTTTTTT.

This clonotype was observed a handful of times. The chain couples TRBV19 to TRBJ1-6; D ambiguous. V lost 3 bases and J lost 6, with 9 bases in between. The CDR3 consists of 14 residues. In germline, CDR1 is LNHDA, CDR2 SQIVND (reference sequence). The CDR3 spells CASSIAVGNSPLHF. The CDR3 nucleotides read TGTGCCAGTAGTATCGCGGTTGGTAATTCACCCCTCCACTTT.

This clonotype was seen a handful of times. The chain employs TRBV9 and TRBJ1-6; D not resolved. CDR3 length equals 15 residues. V dropped 0 bases and J dropped 7 bases, with 11 bases sitting between them. Looked up from germline, CDR1 is SGDLS and CDR2 is YYNGEE. CDR3 coding DNA: TGTGCCAGCAGCGTAGAGGGCAGGAGGAATTCACCCCTCCACTTT. Protein sequence: CASSVEGRRNSPLHF.

The chain has TRBV6-2 or TRBV6-3 and TRBJ2-7; maybe TRBD2 (5 bases). Trimming cost V 6 bases and J 3 bases, with 12 bases left between them. CDR1 and CDR2 from the germline V gene are MNHEY and SVGEGT. CDR3 length equals 13 residues. CDR3 DNA: TGTGCCAGCAGGCCTACTAGTGTCTACGAGCAGTACTTC. This gives the protein CASRPTSVYEQYF.

The table lists this clonotype with a few counts. The chain combines TRBV6-5 with TRBJ2-5; 8 bases map to TRBD2. The CDR3 runs 16 residues. CDR1 MNHEY and CDR2 SVGAGI come from the germline V gene. V shed 6 bases, J shed 1 base, and the junction held 10 bases outside the gene matches. The CDR3 region is CASSYSSGGIQETQYF. The DNA for the CDR3 is TGTGCCAGCAGCTATTCCAGCGGGGGTATCCAAGAGACCCAGTACTTC.

There are a few counts of this clonotype. The J gene is TRBJ2-1, the V gene TRBV5-1; D is perhaps TRBD2 (5 bases). The CDR3 covers 15 residues. In germline, CDR1 is SGHRS, CDR2 YFSETQ. Trimming cost V 6 bases and J 4 bases, with 17 bases left between them. The CDR3: CASTYESREYNEQFF. In nucleotides, the CDR3 is TGCGCCAGCACCTACGAGTCGAGGGAATACAATGAGCAGTTCTTC.